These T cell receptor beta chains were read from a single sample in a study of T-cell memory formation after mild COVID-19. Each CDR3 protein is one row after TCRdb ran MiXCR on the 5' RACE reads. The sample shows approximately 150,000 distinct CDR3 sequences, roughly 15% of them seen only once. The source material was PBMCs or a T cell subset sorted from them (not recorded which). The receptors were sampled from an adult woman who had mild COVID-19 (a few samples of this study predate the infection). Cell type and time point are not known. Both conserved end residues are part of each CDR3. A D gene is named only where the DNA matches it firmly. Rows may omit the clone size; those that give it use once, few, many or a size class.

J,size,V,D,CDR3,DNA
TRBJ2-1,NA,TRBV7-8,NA,CASNLQGYNEQFF,TGTGCCAGCAATCTACAGGGATACAATGAGCAGTTCTTC
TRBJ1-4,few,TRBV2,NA,CASSLRRGLFF,TGTGCCAGCAGTCTTCGGAGAGGTCTGTTTTTT
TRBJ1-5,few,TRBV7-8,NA,CASSTRTPNQPQHF,TGTGCCAGCAGCACTAGGACTCCTAATCAGCCCCAGCATTTT
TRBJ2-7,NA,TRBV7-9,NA,CASSYAPIGEQYF,TGTGCCAGCAGCTACGCCCCGATTGGAGAGCAGTACTTC
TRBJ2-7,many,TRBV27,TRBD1,CASSPGDRPYEQYF,TGTGCCAGCAGTCCCGGGGACAGACCCTACGAGCAGTACTTC
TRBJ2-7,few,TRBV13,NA,CASSSWKTEQYF,TGTGCCAGCAGCTCTTGGAAAACAGAGCAGTACTTC
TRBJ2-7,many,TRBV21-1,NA,CASSKEGQVYEQYF,TGTGCCAGCAGCAAAGAGGGACAAGTCTACGAGCAGTACTTC
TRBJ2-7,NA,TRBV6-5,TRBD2,CASRSGTSGKIFEQYF,TGTGCCAGCAGATCCGGGACTAGCGGGAAGATTTTCGAGCAGTACTTC
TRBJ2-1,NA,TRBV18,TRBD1,CASSPPSGTGVRNEKFF,TGTGCCAGCTCACCACCGTCGGGGACAGGGGTTAGAAATGAGAAGTTCTTC
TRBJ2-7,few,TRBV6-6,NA,CASSHQASYEQYF,TGTGCCAGCAGCCATCAGGCAAGTTACGAGCAGTACTTC
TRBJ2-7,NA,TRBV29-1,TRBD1,CSVKGQGGEQYF,TGCAGCGTTAAGGGACAGGGCGGCGAGCAGTACTTC
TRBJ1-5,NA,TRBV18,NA,CASSPPNQGSNQPQHF,TGTGCCAGCTCACCACCGAATCAGGGTAGCAATCAGCCCCAGCATTTT
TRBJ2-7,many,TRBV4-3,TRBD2,CASSQDLKREAREQYF,TGCGCCAGCAGCCAAGATCTGAAGCGGGAGGCGCGCGAGCAGTACTTC
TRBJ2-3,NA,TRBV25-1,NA,CATSTSPISTDTQYF,TGTGCCACCTCGACTAGTCCCATCAGCACAGATACGCAGTATTTT
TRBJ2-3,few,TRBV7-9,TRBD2,CASSLTSAASTDTQYF,TGTGCCAGCAGCCTTACTAGCGCGGCGAGCACAGATACGCAGTATTTT
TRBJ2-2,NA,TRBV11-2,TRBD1,CASSSGWTGFTGELFF,TGTGCCAGCAGCTCTGGGTGGACAGGGTTCACCGGGGAGCTGTTTTTT
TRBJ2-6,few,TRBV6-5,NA,CASSPRGLSGANVLTF,TGTGCCAGCAGTCCTCGGGGGCTCTCTGGGGCCAACGTCCTGACTTTC
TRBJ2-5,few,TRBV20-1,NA,CSARAPGGGETQYF,TGCAGTGCCAGAGCGCCCGGAGGGGGAGAGACCCAGTACTTC
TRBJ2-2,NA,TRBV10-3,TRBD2,CAISDTEREAGELFF,TGTGCCATCAGTGATACTGAGCGGGAGGCCGGGGAGCTGTTTTTT
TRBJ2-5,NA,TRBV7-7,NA,CASSRTGHQETQYF,TGTGCCAGCAGCCGGACGGGACACCAAGAGACCCAGTACTTC
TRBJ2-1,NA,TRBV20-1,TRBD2,CSARDPSGAYNEQFF,TGCAGTGCTAGAGATCCTAGCGGGGCCTACAATGAGCAGTTCTTC
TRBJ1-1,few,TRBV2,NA,CASRGDRGKAFF,TGTGCCAGCAGAGGGGACCGCGGAAAAGCTTTCTTT
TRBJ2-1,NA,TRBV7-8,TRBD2,CASSLGYSGLAYSSYNEQFF,TGTGCCAGCAGCTTAGGATATTCGGGACTAGCTTACAGCTCCTACAATGAGCAGTTCTTC
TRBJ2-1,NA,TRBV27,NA,CASSFGSDNEQFF,TGTGCCAGCAGTTTCGGGAGCGACAATGAGCAGTTCTTC
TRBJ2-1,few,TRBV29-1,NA,CSVDGGSYNEQFF,TGCAGCGTTGACGGTGGCTCTTACAATGAGCAGTTCTTC
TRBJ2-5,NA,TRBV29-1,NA,CSVGLRVREETQYF,TGCAGCGTTGGCCTAAGGGTCCGAGAAGAGACCCAGTACTTC
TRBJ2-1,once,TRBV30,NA,CAWGAGDYNEQFF,TGTGCCTGGGGCGCAGGGGACTACAATGAGCAGTTCTTC
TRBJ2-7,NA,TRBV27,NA,CASRGLGRPYEQYF,TGTGCCAGCAGGGGTCTCGGCAGACCCTACGAGCAGTACTTC
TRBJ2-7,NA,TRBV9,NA,CASSAGLTVYEQYF,TGTGCCAGCAGCGCCGGTTTGACGGTTTACGAGCAGTACTTC
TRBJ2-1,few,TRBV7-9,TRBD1,CASRRGDRVYNEQFF,TGTGCCAGCAGAAGAGGGGACAGGGTCTACAATGAGCAGTTCTTC